Listed here is a single T cell receptor (beta chain). The CDR3 has 13 residues. Germline trimming cut 8 bases from V and 0 bases from J; bases unmatched to any gene: 1. From germline, CDR1 is MNHEY and CDR2 SMNVEV (reference sequence). The sample comes from a study of technical replicates of blood from a few donors. Data came from immunoSEQ multiplex PCR; TCRdb stores just in-frame clones and leaves some out. The table lists approximately 93,000 clones, roughly 94% of them singletons. This TCR was sampled from a human donor in good health. The source material was T cells isolated from PBMCs. This chain connects TRBV27 to TRBJ2-7; TRBD2 matches 10 bases. The CDR3 DNA reads as TGTGCCAGCGCTAGCGGGAGCTCCTACGAGCAGTACTTC. As protein: CASASGSSYEQYF.